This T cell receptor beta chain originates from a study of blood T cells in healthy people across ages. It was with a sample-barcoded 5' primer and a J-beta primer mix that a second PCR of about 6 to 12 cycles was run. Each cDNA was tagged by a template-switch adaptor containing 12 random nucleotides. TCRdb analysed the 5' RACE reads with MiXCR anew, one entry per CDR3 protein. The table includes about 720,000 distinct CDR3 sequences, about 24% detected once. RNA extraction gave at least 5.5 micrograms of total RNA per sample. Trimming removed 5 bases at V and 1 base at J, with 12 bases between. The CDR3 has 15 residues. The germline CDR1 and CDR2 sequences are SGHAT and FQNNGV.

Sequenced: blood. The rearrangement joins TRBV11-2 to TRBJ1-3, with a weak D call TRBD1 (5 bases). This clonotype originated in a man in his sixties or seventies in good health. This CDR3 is CASSPRGSSGNTIYF. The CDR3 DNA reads TGTGCCAGCAGCCCACGGGGGTCGTCTGGAAACACCATATATTTT.